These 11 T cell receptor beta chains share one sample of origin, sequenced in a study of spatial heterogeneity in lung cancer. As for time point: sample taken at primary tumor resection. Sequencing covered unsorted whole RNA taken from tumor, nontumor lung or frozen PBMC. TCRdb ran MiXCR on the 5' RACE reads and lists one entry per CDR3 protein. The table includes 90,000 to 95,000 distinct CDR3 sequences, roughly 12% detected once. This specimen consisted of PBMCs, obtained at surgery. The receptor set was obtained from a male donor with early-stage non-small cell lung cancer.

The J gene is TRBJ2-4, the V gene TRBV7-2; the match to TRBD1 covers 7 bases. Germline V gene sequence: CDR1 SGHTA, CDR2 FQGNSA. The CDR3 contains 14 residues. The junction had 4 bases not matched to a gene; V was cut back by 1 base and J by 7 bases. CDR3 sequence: CASSLGDRPNIQYF. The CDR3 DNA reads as TGTGCCAGCAGCTTAGGGGACAGACCCAACATTCAGTACTTC.

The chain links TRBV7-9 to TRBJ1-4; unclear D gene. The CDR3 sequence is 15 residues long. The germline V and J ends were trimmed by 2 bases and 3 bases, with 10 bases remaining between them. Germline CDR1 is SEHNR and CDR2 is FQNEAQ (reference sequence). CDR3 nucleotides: TGTGCCAGCAGCTTATACGAGAGGGCTAATGAAAAACTGTTTTTT. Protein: CASSLYERANEKLFF.

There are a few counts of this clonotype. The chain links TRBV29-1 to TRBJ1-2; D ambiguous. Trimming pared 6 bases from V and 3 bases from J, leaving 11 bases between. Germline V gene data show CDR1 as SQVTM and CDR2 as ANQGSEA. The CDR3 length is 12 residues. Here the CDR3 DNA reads TGCAGCGTGGAGAGACACGACTATGGCTACACCTTC. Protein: CSVERHDYGYTF.

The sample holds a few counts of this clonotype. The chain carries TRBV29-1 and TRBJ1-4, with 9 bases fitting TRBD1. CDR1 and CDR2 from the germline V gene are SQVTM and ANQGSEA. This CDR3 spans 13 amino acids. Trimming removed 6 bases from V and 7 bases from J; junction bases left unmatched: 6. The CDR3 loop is CSVYTGQGEKLFF. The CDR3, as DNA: TGCAGCGTATACACGGGACAGGGTGAAAAACTGTTTTTT.

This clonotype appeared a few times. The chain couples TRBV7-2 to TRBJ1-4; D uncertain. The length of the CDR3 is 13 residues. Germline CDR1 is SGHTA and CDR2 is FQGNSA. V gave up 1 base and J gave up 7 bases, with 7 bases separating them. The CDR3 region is CASSLGRVEKLFF. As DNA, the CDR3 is TGTGCCAGCAGCTTAGGTAGAGTTGAAAAACTGTTTTTT. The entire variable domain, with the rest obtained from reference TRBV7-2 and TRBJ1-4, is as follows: GAGVSQSPSNKVTEKGKDVELRCDPISGHTALYWYRQSLGQGLEFLIYFQGNSAPDKSGLPSDRFSAERTGGSVSTLTIQRTQQEDSAVYLCASSLGRVEKLFFGSGTQLSVL.

CDR3 DNA sequence: TGTGCCAGCAGTTTATACCCCCTCGGAGCGGGAGGCGTGAACACCGGGGAGCTGTTTTTT. Translated: CASSLYPLGAGGVNTGELFF. The V and J genes are TRBV28 and TRBJ2-2; 9 bases match TRBD2. With 1 base clipped from V and 1 base from J, the junction kept 13 bases outside the gene matches. Germline CDR1 reads MDHEN; CDR2 reads SYDVKM. This CDR3 is 20 amino acids long. The whole variable domain, remainder taken from reference TRBV28 and TRBJ2-2, is DVKVTQSSRYLVKRTGEKVFLECVQDMDHENMFWYRQDPGLGLRLIYFSYDVKMKEKGDIPEGYSVSREKKERFSLILESASTNQTSMYLCASSLYPLGAGGVNTGELFFGEGSRLTVL.

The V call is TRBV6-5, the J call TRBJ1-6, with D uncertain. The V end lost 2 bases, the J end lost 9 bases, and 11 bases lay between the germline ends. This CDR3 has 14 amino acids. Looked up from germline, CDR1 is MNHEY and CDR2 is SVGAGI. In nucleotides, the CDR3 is TGTGCCAGCAGTTACACTCGTGATTTTTCACCCCTCCACTTT. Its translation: CASSYTRDFSPLHF.

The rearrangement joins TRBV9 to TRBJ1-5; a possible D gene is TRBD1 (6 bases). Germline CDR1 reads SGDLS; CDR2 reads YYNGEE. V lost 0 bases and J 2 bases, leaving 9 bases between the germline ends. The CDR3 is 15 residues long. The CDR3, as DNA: TGTGCCAGCAGCGTAGGGTGGACAGGCAATCAGCCCCAGCATTTT. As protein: CASSVGWTGNQPQHF. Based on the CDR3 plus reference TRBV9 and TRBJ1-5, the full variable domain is DSGVTQTPKHLITATGQRVTLRCSPRSGDLSVYWYQQSLDQGLQFLIQYYNGEERAKGNILERFSAQQFPDLHSELNLSSLELGDSALYFCASSVGWTGNQPQHFGDGTRLSIL.

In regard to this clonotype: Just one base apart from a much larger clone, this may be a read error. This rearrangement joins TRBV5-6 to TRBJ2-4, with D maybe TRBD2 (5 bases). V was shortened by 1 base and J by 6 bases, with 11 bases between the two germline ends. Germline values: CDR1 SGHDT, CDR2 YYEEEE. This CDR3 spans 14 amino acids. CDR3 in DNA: TGTGCCAGCAGCTTGTCCGGGATTACAAACATTCAGTACTTC. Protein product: CASSLSGITNIQYF.

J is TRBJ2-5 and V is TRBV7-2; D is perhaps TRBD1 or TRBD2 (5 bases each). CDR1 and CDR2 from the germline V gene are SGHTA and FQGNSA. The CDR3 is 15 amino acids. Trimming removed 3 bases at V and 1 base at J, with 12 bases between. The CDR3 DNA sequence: TGTGCCAGCAGCTTCGGGGCCAGAATCCAAGAGACCCAGTACTTC. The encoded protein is CASSFGARIQETQYF.

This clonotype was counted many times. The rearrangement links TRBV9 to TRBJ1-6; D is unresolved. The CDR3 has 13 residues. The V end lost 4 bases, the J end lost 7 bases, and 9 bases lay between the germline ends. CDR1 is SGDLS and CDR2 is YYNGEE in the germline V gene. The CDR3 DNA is TGTGCCAGCAGCACACAGCCGAATTCACCCCTCCACTTT. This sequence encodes CASSTQPNSPLHF.